What follows are 17 T cell receptor beta chains derived from one specimen sequenced in a study of technical replicates of blood from several donors. Repertoires were generated with immunoSEQ multiplex PCR, while TCRdb's copy carries only in-frame clones and drops some. This sample has more than 60,000 clones, with just under 90% found just once. Material: PBMCs. Receptor source: a human donor in good health. Some clones in this sample may be carry-over from other donors' samples.

The genes are TRBV4-2 and TRBJ2-5, with TRBD1 as a possible D gene (5 bases). CDR1 LGHNA and CDR2 YNFKEQ come from the germline V gene. This CDR3 contains 15 residues. Trimming stripped 1 base from V and 0 bases from J, with 9 bases between. DNA of the CDR3: TGTGCCAGCAGCCAAGCTCGCAGGGACCAAGAGACCCAGTACTTC. It encodes CASSQARRDQETQYF.

The V call is TRBV11-2, the J call TRBJ2-2, with a possible D match to TRBD2 (6 bases). This CDR3 contains 16 residues. Germline CDR1 is SGHAT and CDR2 is FQNNGV. V shed 2 bases and J shed 0 bases, with 10 bases lying between them. CDR3 bases: TGTGCCAGCAGCTTATTCGCGGGAACGAACACCGGGGAGCTGTTTTTT. Protein: CASSLFAGTNTGELFF. Variable domain in full (rest from reference TRBV11-2 and TRBJ2-2): EAGVAQSPRYKIIEKRQSVAFWCNPISGHATLYWYQQILGQGPKLLIQFQNNGVVDDSQLPKDRFSAERLKGVDSTLKIQPAKLEDSAVYLCASSLFAGTNTGELFFGEGSRLTVL.

The chain has TRBV7-2 and TRBJ2-5; 8 nucleotides match TRBD2. The trim removed 0 bases at V and 4 bases at J, leaving 4 bases unmatched. The CDR3 runs 15 residues. Germline V lookup: CDR1 SGHTA, CDR2 FQGNSA. In DNA form, the CDR3 reads TGTGCCAGCAGCTTAGCACTAGCGGTGATAGAGACCCAGTACTTC. Translated: CASSLALAVIETQYF.

This chain connects TRBV6-5 to TRBJ1-6; D is undetermined. From germline, CDR1 is MNHEY and CDR2 SVGAGI. The CDR3 is 16 amino acids. The V end was cut by 0 bases, the J end by 6 bases, with 12 bases between. CDR3 coding DNA: TGTGCCAGCAGTTACTCTCCCTTCGGTCTTAATTCACCCCTCCACTTT. This translates into CASSYSPFGLNSPLHF.

This clone came up once. CDR3 residues: CASRVTGRDSPLHF. Here the CDR3 DNA reads TGTGCCAGCAGGGTGACAGGGAGAGATTCACCCCTCCACTTT. The V gene is TRBV2, the J gene TRBJ1-6; 7 nucleotides align to TRBD1. Germline assignment: CDR1 SNHLY and CDR2 FYNNEI. The CDR3 is made up of 14 amino acids. Trimming at V came to 6 bases and at J to 8 bases, leaving 7 bases not matched to a gene.

This chain connects TRBV6-5 to TRBJ2-7; the D gene is possibly TRBD2 (6 bases). This CDR3 spans 14 amino acids. The V gene lost 0 bases and the J gene lost 0 bases, with 6 bases spanning the gap. Germline CDR1 and CDR2: MNHEY and SVGAGI. The CDR3: CASSYSDYSYEQYF. Written as DNA, the CDR3 is TGTGCCAGCAGTTACTCGGACTACTCCTACGAGCAGTACTTC.

The genes are TRBV30 and TRBJ1-2; no clear D gene. Germline CDR1 and CDR2: GTSNPN and SVGIG (reference sequence). Trimming removed 3 bases at V and 8 bases at J, with 16 bases between. The CDR3 has 13 residues. CDR3 nucleotide sequence: TGTGCCTGGAGAAATGGGCAGTCATACGGCTACACCTTC. This translates into CAWRNGQSYGYTF.

The CDR3 DNA sequence: TGCGCCAGCAGCCAAGACCAGAATCAGCCCCAGCATTTT. It translates to CASSQDQNQPQHF. This sequence joins TRBV4-3 and TRBJ1-5; D is undetermined. V lost 0 bases and J lost 4, with 4 bases in between. The CDR3 is 13 amino acids. CDR1 is LGHNA and CDR2 is YSLEER in the germline V gene.

The CDR3 sequence is CASSYLGSEDTQYF. CDR3 DNA sequence: TGTGCCAGCAGTTACCTGGGTAGCGAGGATACGCAGTATTTT. This chain connects TRBV6-5 to TRBJ2-3, with a tentative D call TRBD2 (5 bases). V was cut by 2 bases and J by 6 bases, with 12 bases left in between. The germline V gene has CDR1 MNHEY and CDR2 SVGAGI. The CDR3 has 14 residues.

This rearrangement joins TRBV30 to TRBJ1-5, with D possibly being TRBD1 (6 bases). Trimming removed 4 bases at V and 10 bases at J, with 17 bases between. The CDR3 loop spans 13 amino acids. Per germline, CDR1 GTSNPN and CDR2 SVGIG (reference sequence). In nucleotides, the CDR3 is TGTGCCTGGACACAGGGTCGGGGATTTCCCCAGCATTTT. Its protein product is CAWTQGRGFPQHF.

The J gene is TRBJ1-2, the V gene TRBV21-1; the DNA was not compared with TRBD1, the D call given in the table. TRBV21-1 is annotated as a pseudogene. The CDR3 is 14 residues long. The CDR3 nucleotides are TGTGCCAGCAGCAAATTGACAGGAAACTATGGCTACACCTTC. Translating gives CASSKLTGNYGYTF.

This clone was detected a few times. This rearrangement joins TRBV7-9 to TRBJ1-1; tentatively, D is TRBD1 (5 bases). The CDR3 sequence is 14 residues long. V shed 0 bases and J shed 1 base, with 6 bases lying between them. The germline CDR1 and CDR2 sequences are SEHNR and FQNEAQ (reference sequence). CDR3 bases: TGTGCCAGCAGCTTAGCACAGGCGAACACTGAAGCTTTCTTT. Protein: CASSLAQANTEAFF.

V is TRBV6-5 and J is TRBJ2-3, with TRBD1 matching over 10 bases. The germline V gene has CDR1 MNHEY and CDR2 SVGAGI. V trimming: 6 bases; J trimming: 8 bases; junction bases outside the gene matches: 11. This CDR3 is 15 amino acids long. CDR3 loop: CASRLVGQGRGTQYF. DNA for the CDR3: TGTGCCAGCAGACTTGTGGGACAGGGGAGAGGTACGCAGTATTTT.

This clone came up a few times. This chain connects TRBV5-1 to TRBJ2-7; 8 bases line up with TRBD1. This CDR3 comprises 15 residues. The germline gives CDR1 SGHRS, CDR2 YFSETQ. The V segment lost 4 bases and the J segment 0 bases; nucleotides outside the gene matches: 6. CDR3 protein: CASSHRDRLSYEQYF. CDR3 bases: TGCGCCAGCAGCCACCGGGACAGGCTCTCCTACGAGCAGTACTTC.

The chain joins TRBV7-9 to TRBJ2-1; 11 nucleotides match TRBD2. CDR1 and CDR2 from the germline V gene are SEHNR and FQNEAQ (reference sequence). V shed 5 bases and J 5 bases; nucleotides not matched to a gene: 8. This CDR3 comprises 16 residues. The CDR3 is CASSRQTSGRDNEQFF. The CDR3 DNA reads as TGTGCCAGCAGCCGACAAACTAGCGGGAGAGACAATGAGCAGTTCTTC.

The chain couples TRBV5-4 to TRBJ2-1, with 10 positions matching TRBD2. Germline CDR1 reads SGHNT; CDR2 reads YYREEE (reference sequence). Unmatched junction bases numbered 5, after V lost 2 bases and J lost 6 bases. The length of the CDR3 is 15 residues. Here the CDR3 DNA reads TGTGCCAGCAGCTTCGGGCTAGCGGGGGCCAATGAGCAGTTCTTC. Its protein is CASSFGLAGANEQFF. Variable domain in full (rest from reference TRBV5-4 and TRBJ2-1): ETGVTQSPTHLIKTRGQQVTLRCSSQSGHNTVSWYQQALGQGPQFIFQYYREEENGRGNFPPRFSGLQFPNYSSELNVNALELDDSALYLCASSFGLAGANEQFFGPGTRLTVL.

The chain joins TRBV29-1 to TRBJ2-3, with TRBD2 identical over 7 bases. This CDR3 is 12 amino acids long. Germline lookup yields CDR1 SQVTM and CDR2 ANQGSEA. CDR3 residues: CSWGGSTDTQYF. CDR3 coding DNA: TGCTCCTGGGGGGGAAGCACAGATACGCAGTATTTT.